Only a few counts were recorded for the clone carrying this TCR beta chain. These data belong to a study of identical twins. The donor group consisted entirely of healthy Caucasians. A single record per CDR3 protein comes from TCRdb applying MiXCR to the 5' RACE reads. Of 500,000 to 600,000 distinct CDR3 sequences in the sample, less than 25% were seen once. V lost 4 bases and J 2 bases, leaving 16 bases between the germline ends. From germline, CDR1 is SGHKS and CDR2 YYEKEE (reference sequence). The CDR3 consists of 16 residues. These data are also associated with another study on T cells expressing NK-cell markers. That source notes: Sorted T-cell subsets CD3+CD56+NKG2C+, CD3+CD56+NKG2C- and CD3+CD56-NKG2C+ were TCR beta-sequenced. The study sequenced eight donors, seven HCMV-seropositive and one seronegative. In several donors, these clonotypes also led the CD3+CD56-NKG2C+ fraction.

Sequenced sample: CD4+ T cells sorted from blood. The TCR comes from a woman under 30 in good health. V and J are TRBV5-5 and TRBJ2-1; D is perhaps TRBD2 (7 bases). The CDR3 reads CASSPVRGGPYNEQFF. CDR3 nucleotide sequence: TGTGCCAGCAGCCCCGTGAGGGGGGGCCCCTACAATGAGCAGTTCTTC.